These 32 T cell receptor beta chains were sequenced from one sample in a study of T cell clones after liver transplantation. Method: immunoSEQ multiplex PCR; TCRdb's copy keeps in-frame clones and lacks some. Here the sample spans under 150,000 clones, 90% being singletons. This specimen was CD4+ T cells from blood, taken 12 months after liver transplant. Receptors were obtained from a human patient who received a liver transplant. Some T cells may have originated in the graft donor.

This chain joins TRBV28 and TRBJ2-1, with 7 bases aligning to TRBD2. Germline CDR1 MDHEN, CDR2 SYDVKM. The V gene end was trimmed by 3 bases and the J gene end by 0 bases; junction bases not matched to a gene: 2. CDR3 length: 15 amino acids. CDR3 bases: TGTGCCAGCAGTTTGGGGGGGTACTCCTACAATGAGCAGTTCTTC. Its protein is CASSLGGYSYNEQFF. The complete variable domain, with remaining parts taken from reference TRBV28 and TRBJ2-1, reads DVKVTQSSRYLVKRTGEKVFLECVQDMDHENMFWYRQDPGLGLRLIYFSYDVKMKEKGDIPEGYSVSREKKERFSLILESASTNQTSMYLCASSLGGYSYNEQFFGPGTRLTVL.

The chain links TRBV28 to TRBJ1-2; D ambiguous. CDR1 is MDHEN, CDR2 SYDVKM, per germline. The V gene lost 3 bases and the J gene lost 3 bases, with 5 bases spanning the gap. There are 12 residues in the CDR3. The CDR3 region is CASSFSDYGYTF. In DNA form, the CDR3 reads TGTGCCAGCAGTTTTTCAGACTATGGCTACACCTTC.

This chain uses TRBV18 with TRBJ2-2; D is undetermined. Germline CDR1 KGHSH, CDR2 LQKENI. Trimming shortened V by 1 base and J by 0 bases, and 9 bases separated the two germline ends. The CDR3 has 16 residues. In DNA form, the CDR3 reads TGTGCCAGCTCACCACTACCAGACTCGAACACCGGGGAGCTGTTTTTT. It translates to CASSPLPDSNTGELFF.

The chain recombines TRBV5-4 with TRBJ2-1; 8 bases are a match to TRBD2. CDR3 size: 15 residues. Germline CDR1 and CDR2: SGHNT and YYREEE (reference sequence). The V segment lost 0 bases and the J segment 3 bases; nucleotides outside the gene matches: 2. The CDR3, as DNA: TGTGCCAGCAGCTTGGAACTAGCGGACTACAATGAGCAGTTCTTC. It translates to CASSLELADYNEQFF.

This chain uses TRBV28 with TRBJ1-1; 8 positions match TRBD1. V shed 6 bases and J 5 bases; nucleotides not matched to a gene: 8. The CDR3 loop spans 14 amino acids. Germline V lookup: CDR1 MDHEN, CDR2 SYDVKM. CDR3 amino acids: CASRVTGGSTEAFF. The CDR3 DNA sequence: TGTGCCAGCAGGGTAACAGGGGGGAGTACTGAAGCTTTCTTT.

This chain connects TRBV7-8 to TRBJ1-1, with D possibly being TRBD1 (6 bases). V was shortened by 5 bases and J by 4 bases, with 20 bases between the two germline ends. Looked up from germline, CDR1 is SGHVS and CDR2 is FQNEAQ. CDR3 length equals 16 residues. The CDR3 DNA reads as TGTGCCAGCAGCAAAGGCGGACACAGGGTGGGCACTGAAGCTTTCTTT. Translation: CASSKGGHRVGTEAFF. Full variable domain (remainder filled in from reference TRBV7-8 and TRBJ1-1): GAGVSQSPRYKVAKRGQDVALRCDPISGHVSLFWYQQALGQGPEFLTYFQNEAQLDKSGLPSDRFFAERPEGSVSTLKIQRTQQEDSAVYLCASSKGGHRVGTEAFFGQGTRLTVV.

The V and J genes are TRBV28 and TRBJ1-1; no clear D gene. The V end lost 5 bases, the J end lost 8 bases, and 15 bases lay between the germline ends. The CDR3 is 13 amino acids. Germline CDR1 is MDHEN and CDR2 is SYDVKM. CDR3 sequence (DNA): TGTGCCAGCAGTCCCCCCGTCCGTCGGGAAGCTTTCTTT. Protein sequence: CASSPPVRREAFF. Filled out from reference TRBV28 and TRBJ1-1, the complete variable domain reads DVKVTQSSRYLVKRTGEKVFLECVQDMDHENMFWYRQDPGLGLRLIYFSYDVKMKEKGDIPEGYSVSREKKERFSLILESASTNQTSMYLCASSPPVRREAFFGQGTRLTVV.

J is TRBJ2-7 and V is TRBV7-2; 7 bases are shared with TRBD2. This CDR3 has 15 residues. V shed 5 bases, J shed 1 base, and the junction held 8 bases outside the gene matches. Germline V lookup: CDR1 SGHTA, CDR2 FQGNSA. In DNA, the CDR3 is TGTGCCAGCAGCCCGACTAGCAGATCGTCCTACGAGCAGTACTTC. This sequence encodes CASSPTSRSSYEQYF.

The V gene is TRBV18, the J gene TRBJ2-1; D gene unclear. Germline values: CDR1 KGHSH, CDR2 LQKENI. The CDR3 extends over 17 amino acids. The germline V and J ends were trimmed by 1 base and 7 bases, with 20 bases remaining between them. CDR3 sequence (DNA): TGTGCCAGCTCACCACTCATCCCGGGTGTGGATACAAATGAGCAGTTCTTC. It encodes CASSPLIPGVDTNEQFF.

The chain carries TRBV20-1 and TRBJ1-2; D gene uncertain. The CDR3 length is 11 residues. The V end lost 2 bases, the J end lost 9 bases, and 10 bases lay between the germline ends. Germline lookup yields CDR1 DFQATT and CDR2 SNEGSKA (reference sequence). CDR3 sequence: CSARSEPSYTF. As DNA, the CDR3 is TGCAGTGCTAGATCTGAGCCGAGCTACACCTTC.

The chain is built from TRBV5-1 and TRBJ2-5, with 10 positions matching TRBD2. CDR3 size: 14 residues. Germline V gene data show CDR1 as SGHRS and CDR2 as YFSETQ. The V gene end was trimmed by 3 bases and the J gene end by 4 bases; junction bases not matched to a gene: 3. In DNA form, the CDR3 reads TGCGCCAGCAGCTCTAGCGGGAGAGGAGAGACCCAGTACTTC. This sequence encodes CASSSSGRGETQYF.

This chain joins TRBV4-1 and TRBJ2-1; D gene uncertain. This CDR3 has 16 residues. In germline, CDR1 is MGHRA, CDR2 YSYEKL. The germline V and J ends were trimmed by 4 bases and 2 bases, with 15 bases remaining between them. CDR3 protein: CASSPPQRVPYNEQFF. The CDR3 bases are TGCGCCAGCAGCCCACCTCAGCGAGTGCCCTACAATGAGCAGTTCTTC.

V is TRBV6-1 and J is TRBJ1-1; unclear D gene. The germline V gene has CDR1 MNHNS and CDR2 SASEGT. The CDR3 spans 14 residues. V was clipped by 7 bases and J by 1 base, with 13 bases between them. CDR3 coding DNA: TGTGCCAGCAACCTAAAAAACCAGAACACTGAAGCTTTCTTT. Protein: CASNLKNQNTEAFF.

The chain recombines TRBV5-4 with TRBJ2-2; 9 bases are a match to TRBD1. CDR1 SGHNT and CDR2 YYREEE come from the germline V gene (reference sequence). V lost 3 bases and J lost 3; bases outside the gene matches: 0. The CDR3 has 14 amino acids. The CDR3 nucleotides read TGTGCCAGCAGCTGGACAGGGGACACCGGGGAGCTGTTTTTT. Protein product: CASSWTGDTGELFF.

This clone has a single count. This chain joins TRBV28 and TRBJ2-3, with D perhaps TRBD1 or TRBD2 (6 bases each). This CDR3 region has 14 residues. Germline CDR1 is MDHEN and CDR2 is SYDVKM. V dropped 2 bases and J dropped 5 bases, with 11 bases sitting between them. This CDR3 is CASSLRGTRDTQYF. CDR3 in DNA: TGTGCCAGCAGTTTACGGGGGACACGAGATACGCAGTATTTT.

The chain recombines TRBV11-2 with TRBJ2-3; D perhaps matches TRBD1 (6 bases). CDR3 size: 14 residues. Between the trimmed V and J ends, which lost 7 bases and 2 bases, there was a span of 13 bases. CDR1 is SGHAT, CDR2 FQNNGV, per germline. The CDR3 sequence: CASTMTGYTDTQYF. The CDR3 DNA is TGTGCCAGCACCATGACAGGATACACAGATACGCAGTATTTT.

The chain carries TRBV25-1 and TRBJ2-5; D is unresolved. Germline V gene sequence: CDR1 MGHDK, CDR2 SYGVNS. The V gene lost 6 bases and the J gene lost 5 bases, with 13 bases spanning the gap. The CDR3 length is 13 residues. CDR3 nucleotide sequence: TGTGCCAGCAGCTGGACCCCGCGTGAGACCCAGTACTTC. Its translation: CASSWTPRETQYF. Together with reference TRBV25-1 and TRBJ2-5, the CDR3 gives the full variable domain: EADIYQTPRYLVIGTGKKITLECSQTMGHDKMYWYQQDPGMELHLIHYSYGVNSTEKGDLSSESTVSRIRTEHFPLTLESARPSHTSQYLCASSWTPRETQYFGPGTRLLVL.

This rearrangement joins TRBV6-1 to TRBJ2-5; 7 bases match TRBD1. The CDR3 has 15 amino acids. The V and J ends lost 4 bases and 5 bases, in that order; junction bases with no gene match: 10. CDR1 is MNHNS and CDR2 is SASEGT in the germline V gene. This CDR3 is CASSGVTGQYETQYF. The DNA of the CDR3 is TGTGCCAGCAGTGGGGTGACAGGGCAGTACGAGACCCAGTACTTC.

This clone was detected only once. The V call is TRBV19, the J call TRBJ1-5; weak D call: TRBD1 (5 bases). V was trimmed by 2 bases and J by 2 bases, leaving 13 bases between them. The CDR3 runs to 16 residues. The V gene's germline CDR1 is LNHDA and CDR2 SQIVND (reference sequence). Here the CDR3 reads CASSIQGGTGNQPQHF. CDR3 DNA sequence: TGTGCCAGTAGTATACAGGGAGGGACGGGCAATCAGCCCCAGCATTTT.

The rearrangement uses TRBV5-1 and TRBJ2-5; 11 nucleotides agree with TRBD1. CDR1 SGHRS and CDR2 YFSETQ come from the germline V gene. CDR3 length: 16 residues. The trim removed 4 bases at V and 1 base at J, leaving 6 bases unmatched. CDR3 sequence: CASSPGTGGFQETQYF. DNA of the CDR3: TGCGCCAGCAGCCCCGGGACAGGGGGTTTCCAAGAGACCCAGTACTTC.

The chain joins TRBV6-5 to TRBJ2-5; TRBD2 might be the D (7 bases). The CDR3 contains 15 residues. Germline loops: CDR1 MNHEY, CDR2 SVGAGI. Trimming stripped 6 bases from V and 5 bases from J, with 19 bases between. CDR3 sequence reads: CASSIGGGVWETQYF. CDR3 DNA sequence: TGTGCCAGCAGCATAGGAGGGGGGGTATGGGAGACCCAGTACTTC.

The chain combines TRBV6-5 with TRBJ1-2; tentative D call: TRBD1 (5 bases). CDR1 and CDR2 from the germline V gene are MNHEY and SVGAGI. The V gene lost 7 bases and the J gene lost 7 bases, with 10 bases spanning the gap. This CDR3 comprises 11 residues. CDR3 DNA sequence: TGTGCCAGCAAGCGGGGGTTTGGCTACACCTTC. It encodes CASKRGFGYTF.

The chain uses TRBV11-3 and TRBJ2-7; TRBD2 matches 16 bases. J was trimmed by 6 bases and V by 5 bases; bases with no gene match: 13. This CDR3 contains 18 residues. CDR1 SGHNT and CDR2 YENEEA come from the germline V gene. The CDR3 bases are TGTGCCAGCAGCCTCCAGGGGGGGACTAGCGGGAGGGCCAGCGAGCAGTACTTC. It yields the protein CASSLQGGTSGRASEQYF.

The chain links TRBV9 to TRBJ2-1; 9 positions match TRBD1. This CDR3 comprises 18 residues. Germline V gene sequence: CDR1 SGDLS, CDR2 YYNGEE. V dropped 0 bases and J dropped 3; count of bases not matched to a gene: 10. The DNA for the CDR3 is TGTGCCAGCAGCGTAGAACCCTTGGGACAGGGATACTACAATGAGCAGTTCTTC. It yields the protein CASSVEPLGQGYYNEQFF.

V usage is TRBV27 and J usage is TRBJ1-5; D remains ambiguous. CDR1 and CDR2 (germline): MNHEY, SMNVEV (reference sequence). CDR3 size: 19 residues. V dropped 2 bases and J dropped 1 base, with 21 bases sitting between them. The CDR3 bases are TGTGCCAGCAGTTTAAAACCGCAAAATTCGCGGTGGAGCAATCAGCCCCAGCATTTT. Its translation is CASSLKPQNSRWSNQPQHF.

The CDR3 DNA sequence: TGTGCCAGTAGTATAACGAGTACCAAGGAAAAACTGTTTTTT. Amino acid sequence: CASSITSTKEKLFF. V usage is TRBV19 and J usage is TRBJ1-4; D ambiguous. The CDR3 consists of 14 residues. Trimming pared 2 bases from V and 8 bases from J, leaving 12 bases between. Germline assignment: CDR1 LNHDA and CDR2 SQIVND (reference sequence).

This chain connects TRBV11-2 to TRBJ1-1; D possibly corresponds to TRBD1 (6 bases). Trimming took 4 bases from V and 4 from J, leaving 13 bases between them. Germline loops: CDR1 SGHAT, CDR2 FQNNGV. This CDR3 has 14 residues. The CDR3 loop is CASSSTQGGTEAFF. CDR3 DNA sequence: TGTGCCAGCAGCTCCACACAGGGTGGCACTGAAGCTTTCTTT.

This rearrangement joins TRBV5-6 to TRBJ2-3; 7 bases match TRBD2. V gave up 6 bases and J gave up 4 bases; unmatched junction bases: 11. The CDR3 contains 15 residues. Looked up from germline, CDR1 is SGHDT and CDR2 is YYEEEE. DNA for the CDR3: TGTGCCAGCATCCCTAGCGGAATTGCATCAGATACGCAGTATTTT. Amino acid sequence: CASIPSGIASDTQYF. Using reference TRBV5-6 and TRBJ2-3 for the parts outside the CDR3, the full variable domain is DAGVTQSPTHLIKTRGQQVTLRCSPKSGHDTVSWYQQALGQGPQFIFQYYEEEERQRGNFPDRFSGHQFPNYSSELNVNALLLGDSALYLCASIPSGIASDTQYFGPGTRLTVL.

V gene TRBV9 combines with J gene TRBJ1-1; the D is unclear. This CDR3 has 13 amino acids. Per germline, CDR1 SGDLS and CDR2 YYNGEE. Between the trimmed V and J ends, which lost 4 bases and 6 bases, there was a span of 13 bases. The CDR3 loop reads CASSPSSQSEAFF. CDR3 DNA sequence: TGTGCCAGCAGCCCCTCTAGTCAGTCTGAAGCTTTCTTT.

This chain joins TRBV7-9 and TRBJ1-1; D unclear. V was clipped by 1 base and J by 3 bases, with 12 bases between them. Germline CDR1 SEHNR, CDR2 FQNEAQ (reference sequence). The CDR3 length is 15 residues. CDR3 loop: CASSLGGNRDTEAFF. CDR3 sequence (DNA): TGTGCCAGCAGCTTAGGAGGGAATCGGGACACTGAAGCTTTCTTT.

The rearrangement links TRBV7-8 to TRBJ2-7; no clear D. The length of the CDR3 is 14 residues. CDR1 is SGHVS and CDR2 is FQNEAQ in the germline V gene. The V end was cut by 2 bases, the J end by 2 bases, with 10 bases between. The CDR3 is CASSLTDKTYEQYF. CDR3 DNA sequence: TGTGCCAGCAGCTTAACAGACAAGACCTACGAGCAGTACTTC.

The CDR3 region is CASSSDRGNYNEQFF. The CDR3 DNA reads TGTGCCAGCTCATCCGACAGGGGGAACTACAATGAGCAGTTCTTC. The rearrangement joins TRBV18 to TRBJ2-1; TRBD1 aligns across 9 bases. With 5 bases clipped from V and 3 bases from J, the junction kept 5 bases outside the gene matches. Germline CDR1 is KGHSH and CDR2 is LQKENI. The CDR3 is 15 amino acids.